This is a list of T cell receptor beta chains from one sample in a study of blood T cell repertoires in COVID-19. Repertoires were generated with immunoSEQ multiplex PCR, while TCRdb's copy carries only in-frame clones and drops some. Seen here are 230,000 or so clones, roughly 89% observed once, and the top ten hold 3.5% to 4.5%. The sequencing sample was made of PBMCs or T cells enriched from blood (not recorded which). Receptor source: a woman aged 40-49 years with acute COVID-19. The CDR3 runs from the conserved cysteine through the conserved F or W.

TRBV7-2 14 CASSPDRAGNTIYF
TRBV5-8 16 CASSLYITGTNYGYTF
TRBV6-5 15 CASSYSGQGNTEAFF
TRBV5-1 16 CASSSEGQLLDYGYTF
TRBV5-6 13 CASSRDSNEKLFF
TRBV7-8 15 CASSSGTGGDEKLFF
TRBV6-5 14 CASNGGVKDEKLFF
TRBV6-5 15 CASKKTNDNVYGYTF
TRBV6-5 13 CASITVSGLGYTF
TRBV12-5 14 CASGPTGSPYEQYF
TRBV6-4 13 CATSAGLNTEAFF
TRBV9 15 CASSVGGAPNSPLHF
TRBV13 13 CASSLVGTEDVFF
TRBV12-3/TRBV12-4 13 CASSLTPPGMAFF
TRBV11-2 13 CASSRGNTGELFF